What follows is one T cell receptor (beta chain) and its context. As yet, its antigen is unknown. This record comes from a study of OX40 agonist ivuxolimab in advanced cancers. Study overall: Males comprised around 78% of the group, whose mean age was roughly 64 years (range roughly 20 to 85). Study observations and caveats: CD4+ and CD8+ blood T cells expanded clonally by week 6 at 0.1 to 3.0 mg/kg. Part of the nonresponder group also had normalized T-cell clonal expansion that was low. Averaging showed that CD8+ T cells had more expanded clones than CD4+ did.

In germline, CDR1 is MGHRA, CDR2 YSYEKL. V trimming: 2 bases; J trimming: 2 bases; junction bases outside the gene matches: 9. The CDR3 spans 18 residues. Profiled with immunoSEQ multiplex PCR; TCRdb holds only in-frame clones, not every one. The table shows more than 45,000 clones, with around 86% occurring only once. The receptor was derived from an adult with an advanced solid tumor such as melanoma, head and neck, liver or kidney cancer. J is TRBJ2-3 and V is TRBV4-1; 11 bases fit TRBD2. Sequencing used CD4+ or CD8+ T cells sorted from blood, obtained in a trial of the OX40 agonist ivuxolimab. The CDR3 protein is CASSQLAGGHSDTDTQYF. The CDR3 DNA reads TGCGCCAGCAGCCAACTAGCGGGGGGCCACTCCGACACAGATACGCAGTATTTT.